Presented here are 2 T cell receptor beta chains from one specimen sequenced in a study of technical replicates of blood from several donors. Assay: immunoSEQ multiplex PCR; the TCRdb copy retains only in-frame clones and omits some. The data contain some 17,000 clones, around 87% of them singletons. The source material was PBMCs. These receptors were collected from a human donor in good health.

The CDR3: CASSQGSANYGYTF. CDR3 DNA: TGTGCCAGCAGTCAGGGTTCTGCTAACTATGGCTACACCTTC. The chain recombines TRBV2 with TRBJ1-2; D perhaps matches TRBD1 (5 bases). The V gene's germline CDR1 is SNHLY and CDR2 FYNNEI. The CDR3 sequence is 14 residues long. V lost 5 bases to trimming and J lost 0 bases, with 10 bases between them. Variable domain in full (rest from reference TRBV2 and TRBJ1-2): EPEVTQTPSHQVTQMGQEVILRCVPISNHLYFYWYRQILGQKVEFLVSFYNNEISEKSEIFDDQFSVERPDGSNFTLKIRSTKLEDSAMYFCASSQGSANYGYTFGSGTRLTVV.

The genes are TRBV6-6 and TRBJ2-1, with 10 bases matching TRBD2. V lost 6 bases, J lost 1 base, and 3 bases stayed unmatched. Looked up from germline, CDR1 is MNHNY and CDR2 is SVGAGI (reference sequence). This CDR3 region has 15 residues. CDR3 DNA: TGTGCCAGCAGAGAGCGGGAGGGTTCCTACAATGAGCAGTTCTTC. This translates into CASREREGSYNEQFF.